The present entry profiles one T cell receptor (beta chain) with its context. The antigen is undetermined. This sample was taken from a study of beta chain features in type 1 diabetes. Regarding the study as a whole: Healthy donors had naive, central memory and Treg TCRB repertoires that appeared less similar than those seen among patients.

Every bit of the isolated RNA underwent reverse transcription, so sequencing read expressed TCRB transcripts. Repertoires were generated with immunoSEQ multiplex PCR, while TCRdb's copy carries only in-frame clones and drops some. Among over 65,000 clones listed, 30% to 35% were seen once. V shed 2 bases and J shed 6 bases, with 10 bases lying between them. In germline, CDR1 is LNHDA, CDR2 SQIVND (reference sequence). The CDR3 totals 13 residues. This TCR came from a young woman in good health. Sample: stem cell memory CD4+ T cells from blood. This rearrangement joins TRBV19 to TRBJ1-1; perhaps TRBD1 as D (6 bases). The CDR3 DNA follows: TGTGCCAGTAGTATACGGACAGTGGCTGAAGCTTTCTTT. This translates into CASSIRTVAEAFF.